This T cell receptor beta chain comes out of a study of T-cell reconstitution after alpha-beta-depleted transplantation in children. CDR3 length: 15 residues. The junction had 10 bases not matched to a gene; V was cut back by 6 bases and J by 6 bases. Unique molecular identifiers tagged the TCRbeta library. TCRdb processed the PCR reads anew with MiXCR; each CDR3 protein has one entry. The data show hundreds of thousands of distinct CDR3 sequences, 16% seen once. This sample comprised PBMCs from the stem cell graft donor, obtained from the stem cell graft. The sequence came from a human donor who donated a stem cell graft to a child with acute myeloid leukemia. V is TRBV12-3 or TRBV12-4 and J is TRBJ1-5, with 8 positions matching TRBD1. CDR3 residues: CASRRTGSLGQPQHF. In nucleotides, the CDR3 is TGTGCCAGCAGGCGGACAGGGAGTTTGGGTCAGCCCCAGCATTTT.